This entry lists 2 T cell receptor beta chains sequenced from one sample in a study of blood T cell repertoires in COVID-19. TCRdb keeps only in-frame clones here, not all; method: immunoSEQ multiplex PCR. The table includes 120,000 or so clones, 70% to 90% detected once. The sample taken for sequencing was peripheral blood. The receptors were sampled from a man between 65 and 80 years old who had recovered from COVID-19.

This sequence joins TRBV3-1 (or the pseudogene TRBV3-2) and TRBJ2-7, with D perhaps matching TRBD2 (6 bases). Trimming took 3 bases from V and 7 from J, leaving 10 bases between them. CDR1 and CDR2 from the germline V gene are LGHDT and YNNKEL (reference sequence). This CDR3 region has 12 residues. The CDR3 DNA reads TGTGCCAGCAGCCAGGGACGGGGGGAGCAGTACTTC. Translation: CASSQGRGEQYF.

This sequence joins TRBV19 and TRBJ2-2; 10 bases are shared with TRBD1. V was pared by 7 bases and J by 5 bases, with 10 bases of the junction left unmatched. The CDR3 contains 16 residues. Germline V gene data show CDR1 as LNHDA and CDR2 as SQIVND (reference sequence). CDR3 DNA sequence: TGTGCCAGTAATAATCTCGGACAGGGGGGAACCGGGGAGCTGTTTTTT. Its protein is CASNNLGQGGTGELFF. The full variable domain, with the rest looked up from reference TRBV19 and TRBJ2-2, is DGGITQSPKYLFRKEGQNVTLSCEQNLNHDAMYWYRQDPGQGLRLIYYSQIVNDFQKGDIAEGYSVSREKKESFPLTVTSAQKNPTAFYLCASNNLGQGGTGELFFGEGSRLTVL.